These T cell receptor beta chains were read from a single sample in a study of CD8+CD57+ T cells in acquired aplastic anemia. MiXCR, applied by TCRdb to the reads, yields one record per CDR3 protein. The sample carries 400,000 to 450,000 distinct CDR3 sequences, 60% to 80% recorded once. The sample was sorted CD4+, CD8+, or CD8+CD57+ T cells (not recorded which) from PBMCs. The source is a human donor in good health, serving as a control. Both conserved end residues are part of each CDR3. The order of the fields is clone size, J gene, V gene, D gene, CDR3 DNA, CDR3 protein. A D gene is named only where the DNA matches it firmly. Rows give clone size only sometimes, using once, few, many, or a class for an expanded clone.

- TRBJ2-1 TRBV11-2 - TGTGCCAGCAGTGTACAACACAATACCAACAATGAGCAGTTCTTC CASSVQHNTNNEQFF
- TRBJ2-1 TRBV5-1 TRBD1 TGCGCCAGCAGCCCCTTTGGGACAGCGAACACTGAGCAGTTCTTC CASSPFGTANTEQFF
once TRBJ2-7 TRBV20-1 - TGCAGTGCCACAGGGCTAGCCTACGAGCAGTACTTC CSATGLAYEQYF
once TRBJ2-5 TRBV16 - TGTGCCAGCAGCCAAAACCGACAAGAGACCCAGTACTTC CASSQNRQETQYF
- TRBJ1-1 TRBV20-1 - TGCAGTGCTAGATTGTTCAGCATCGAAAGTGAAGCTTTCTTT CSARLFSIESEAFF
- TRBJ1-1 TRBV7-2 TRBD1 TGTGCCAGCAGCTTAGCTACAGGGGGTGTAGCTTTCTTT CASSLATGGVAFF
few TRBJ2-3 TRBV3-1 TRBD2 TGTGCCAGCAGCCAAGAAATCACGCTAGCGGGGGGAGGGGATACGCAGTATTTT CASSQEITLAGGGDTQYF
many TRBJ2-2 TRBV11-3 TRBD1 TGTGCCAGCAGCCCCGACAGGGGGAGGAGCACCGGGGAGCTGTTTTTT CASSPDRGRSTGELFF
once TRBJ1-6 TRBV25-1 - TGTGCCAGCAGTGACAGGCGCGCCTGCAATCCACCCCACCACTTT CASSDRRACNPPHHF
- TRBJ2-7 TRBV7-2 - - CASNQGDEATPSVF
- TRBJ2-7 TRBV7-2 - TGTGCCAGCAGCTGGGGGGCCGTGAAGTCCGAAGAGTACTTC CASSWGAVKSEEYF
- TRBJ2-5 TRBV10-3 TRBD1 TGTGCCATCAGCGCCTACTGGGACAGGCGGATCCAAGAGACCCAGTACTTC CAISAYWDRRIQETQYF
- TRBJ2-2 TRBV15 TRBD2 TGTGCCACCACCGGACTAGCCTCGAACACCGGGGAGCTGTTTTTT CATTGLASNTGELFF
- TRBJ2-1 TRBV5-1 - TGCGCCAGCAGACCCAGTCCGGTACAGAATTTGAATGAGCAGTTCTTC CASRPSPVQNLNEQFF
once TRBJ2-5 TRBV12-3/TRBV12-4 - TGTGCCAGCAGTTTATCACAGCCCCAAGAGACCCAGTACTTC CASSLSQPQETQYF
many TRBJ2-3 TRBV6-5 - TGTGCCAGCAGTTACTCGGGCAGGGGAACAGATACGCAGTATTTT CASSYSGRGTDTQYF
- TRBJ2-5 TRBV7-2 - TGTGCCAGCAGCTCCGGACAGAGGAGGGCCAAGTACTTC CASSSGQRRAKYF
many TRBJ1-6 TRBV19 TRBD1 TGTGCCAGTAGTCCCGGCCGGGACAGCTATAATTCACCCCTCCACTTT CASSPGRDSYNSPLHF
many TRBJ1-5 TRBV19 - TGTGCCAGTAGTATACTCAAACAGCGAGGATATAGCAATCAGCCCCAGCATTTT CASSILKQRGYSNQPQHF
- TRBJ2-7 TRBV9 - TGTGCCAGCAGCGTAGACCAGGGAAATCAGCACCAGCACTTC CASSVDQGNQHQHF
- TRBJ2-6 TRBV6-5 - TGTGCCAGCAGCTTAAATAGTGCTGGGGCCAACGTCCTGACTTTC CASSLNSAGANVLTF
- TRBJ1-5 TRBV20-1 - TGCAGTGCTAGGAGGGGACAGCCCCAGCATTTT CSARRGQPQHF
- TRBJ2-7 TRBV20-1 - TGCAGTGCTAGAGATGGGACACAGACCTTATACGAGCAGTACTTC CSARDGTQTLYEQYF
many TRBJ2-1 TRBV11-3 TRBD2 TGTGCCAGCAGCTTCAGCGGGGGGTACAATGAGCAGTTCTTC CASSFSGGYNEQFF
- TRBJ2-7 TRBV11-1 TRBD1 TGTGCCAGCAGCTTAGCGACAGGGCATGAAATTCCTACCTACGAGCAGTACTTC CASSLATGHEIPTYEQYF
- TRBJ1-5 TRBV19 - TGTGCCAGTAGTATAGCGGAAGGGGTCGATCAGCCCCAGCATTTT CASSIAEGVDQPQHF
many TRBJ1-2 TRBV7-2 TRBD1 TGTGCCAGCAGCTTAGGAAGGACAGGGTCCGGCTACACCTTC CASSLGRTGSGYTF
many TRBJ2-7 TRBV5-5 - TGTGCCAGCAGCCGGGAAACCGATGCCGGGACAACCTACGAGCAGTACTTC CASSRETDAGTTYEQYF
many TRBJ1-1 TRBV4-1 TRBD1 TGCGCCAGCAGCGCAGGGGGGTTCACTGAAGCTTTCTTT CASSAGGFTEAFF
- TRBJ2-3 TRBV7-2 TRBD2 TGTGCCAGCAGCTCCCAGGGAGGGGATCAGCACCAGCATTATTTT CASSSQGGDQHQHYF
- TRBJ2-2 TRBV7-9 - TGTGCCAGCAGTAACGACGGGGCCGGAAACACCATACAGTTTTTT CASSNDGAGNTIQFF
- TRBJ1-2 TRBV10-2 - TGCGCCGGCAGTGATAGGCAGGGAATCTCCTATGGCTACACCTTC CAGSDRQGISYGYTF
- TRBJ1-4 TRBV20-1 - TGCAGTGCTAGACTAGATCTTGAGGAGATGTTTTTT CSARLDLEEMFF
- TRBJ1-1 TRBV7-2 - TGTGCCAGCCGCGTAGCGGGGGGGCGGGAGGACCAGTACTTT CASRVAGGREDQYF
- TRBJ1-5 TRBV7-9 - TGTGCCAGCAGCTTGAAGGGACTTGGGAATCAGCCCCAGCATTTT CASSLKGLGNQPQHF
many TRBJ2-5 TRBV19 TRBD2 TGTGCCAGTAGCCTGATAAGACTAGCGGGGAAAGAGACCCAGTACTTC CASSLIRLAGKETQYF
- TRBJ2-7 TRBV12-5 - TGTGCTAGTGGCCCAGTCGGGGGTGGCTCCTACGAGCAGTACTTC CASGPVGGGSYEQYF
- TRBJ2-1 TRBV12-3/TRBV12-4 TRBD2 TGCGCCAGCAGCCTGGGACTAGCGGGGAACAATGAGCAGTTCTTC CASSLGLAGNNEQFF
many TRBJ1-3 TRBV5-1 - TGCGCCAGCAGCTTGGGCCCGGATAAGGGAAACACCATATATTTT CASSLGPDKGNTIYF
- TRBJ1-1 TRBV20-1 - TGCAGTGCTAGAGAGGGGATGGTAACTGAAGCTTTCTTT CSAREGMVTEAFF
- TRBJ1-5 TRBV19 - TGTGCCAGTAGTATCCCAGGGGAAGGTGGAAATCAGCCCCAGCATTTT CASSIPGEGGNQPQHF
- TRBJ1-1 TRBV7-6 - TGTGCTAGCAGCGCCTCCAGTAAAGCGACTGAAGCTTTCTTT CASSASSKATEAFF
- TRBJ2-7 TRBV7-2 TRBD2 TGTGCCAGCAGCAGACCGGTCGGGGGGGTCACAGATACGTACTTC CASSRPVGGVTDTYF
- TRBJ2-7 TRBV9 - TGTGCCAGCAGCTTACCCGTGACAGAGGGCTACGGGCAGTACTTC CASSLPVTEGYGQYF
- TRBJ1-2 TRBV2 TRBD1 TGTGCCAGCAGCCGGCAGGGGGAGATTTCTGGCTACACCTTC CASSRQGEISGYTF
many TRBJ2-5 TRBV10-1 TRBD2 TGCGCCAGCAGCGGGACTAACGACTGCCAAGAGACCCAGTACTTC CASSGTNDCQETQYF
few TRBJ1-2 TRBV7-2 TRBD1 TGTGCCAGCAGCTTATCTGGGGGGACAGGGGGCGAGTCCTTC CASSLSGGTGGESF
- TRBJ1-1 TRBV19 - TGTGCCAGTAGTACAGGGCCATTCGTCAAACCCGACCACTTCTTT CASSTGPFVKPDHFF
many TRBJ1-5 TRBV3-1 - TGTGCCAGCAGCCGAAGATGGGATCAGCCCCAGCATTTT CASSRRWDQPQHF
- TRBJ1-2 TRBV12-3/TRBV12-4 - TGTGCCAGCAGTACCAGGGTGGCGTATGGCTACACCTTC CASSTRVAYGYTF
few TRBJ2-7 TRBV7-2 TRBD1 TGTGCCAGCAGCTTAGTTGGGACAGACTACGAGCAGTACTTC CASSLVGTDYEQYF
- TRBJ1-2 TRBV7-8 - TGTGCCAGCAGCCCCGGACAGATCTGGGGTCGATCACCCTTC CASSPGQIWGRSPF
- TRBJ1-4 TRBV20-1 - TGCAGTGCTAGAGATCAGGGATTTCAGCTTTTT CSARDQGFQLF
once TRBJ2-7 TRBV7-2 - TGTGCCAGCAGCTTACCGGGATCCACCCAGGGGAGCTTC CASSLPGSTQGSF
many TRBJ2-5 TRBV30 TRBD1 TGTGCCTGGAGCAGGGACAGGCTACAAGAGACCCAGTACTTC CAWSRDRLQETQYF
- TRBJ2-1 TRBV10-3 TRBD2 TGTGCCATCAGCGACGGGGGGGGGCGCTCCTACGAGCAGTTCTTC CAISDGGGRSYEQFF
- TRBJ1-5 TRBV7-8 - TGTGCCAGCAGTTACGAGAGCGATCAGCCGCAGCATTTT CASSYESDQPQHF
- TRBJ1-1 TRBV5-5 TRBD1 TGTGCCAGCAGCCTGGGACAGCGGGACACTGAAGCTTTCTTT CASSLGQRDTEAFF
- TRBJ1-6 TRBV2 TRBD1 TGTGCCAGCAGCTTGGCAGGTGACAGGGAATCACCCCTCTTCTTT CASSLAGDRESPLFF
- TRBJ2-2 TRBV5-4 - TGTGCCAGCAGCAGCCTGGGACGCTTGGGCACCGGGGAGCTGTTTTTT CASSSLGRLGTGELFF